Listed here are 26 T cell receptor delta chains from one sample, sequenced in a study of γδ T cells in repeated Plasmodium falciparum infection. Gammadelta T cells were flow-sorted from PBMC into Vgamma9/Vdelta2+ and Vdelta2-negative populations for bulk analysis. TCRdb redid clone calling on the multiplex PCR reads using CATT. In the table there are some 100,000 delta-chain clones, roughly 1.4% of which are singletons. Input material: gamma-delta T cells from blood. These receptors were taken from a pool of human donors (malaria-infected and uninfected, not separated).

Notes on this clone: This likely reflects a read error, since a far larger clone is one base away. Different DNA sequences within this sample yield the same CDR3. V is TRDV2 and J is TRDJ3; D unclear. TCRdb records no J gene; here it was assigned by comparing the DNA to germline. The CDR3 has 18 residues. The germline gives CDR1 GEAIGNYY, CDR2 EKD. The DNA for the CDR3 is TGCGCCTGTGACACTGCAGGTCAGAGCTCCTGGGACACCCGACAGATGTTTTTC. The encoded protein is CACDTAGQSSWDTRQMFF.

There are a few counts of this clone. A far larger clone differs by one base, so this is likely a read error. Distinct nucleotide sequences in the sample also encode this CDR3. V gene TRDV2 combines with J gene TRDJ1; 8 bases match TRDD3. TCRdb leaves out the J gene; it was filled in here by matching the DNA to germline. V shed 7 bases, J shed 0 bases, and the junction held 12 bases outside the gene matches. This CDR3 is built from 16 residues. In germline, CDR1 is GEAIGNYY, CDR2 EKD. CDR3 sequence (DNA): TGTGCCTGCGTTTGGCTGGGGGACCCTCACACCGATAAACTCATCTTT. Translated, it gives CACVWLGDPHTDKLIF.

This clone was seen repeatedly, ten times or more. A read error likely explains this, since a far larger clone differs by one base. The sample contains more than one DNA sequence encoding this CDR3. J is TRDJ1 and V is TRDV2, with 7 positions matching TRDD3. This CDR3 contains 17 residues. Germline trimming cut 3 bases from V and 0 bases from J; bases unmatched to any gene: 12. CDR1 is GEAIGNYY, CDR2 EKD, per germline. The DNA for the CDR3 is TGTGCCTGTGACCTCCTCGCTGGGGGCCCGTACACCGATAAACTCATCTTT. Encoded protein: CACDLLAGGPYTDKLIF.

The sample holds many counts of this clone. A read error likely explains this, since a far larger clone differs by one base. Other DNA sequences from this sample encode an identical CDR3 as well. The V call is TRDV3, the J call TRDJ4; 11 bases map to TRDD3. The germline gives CDR1 TVYSNPD, CDR2 GDNSRS (reference sequence). CDR3 length: 15 residues. The V gene end was trimmed by 0 bases and the J gene end by 5 bases; junction bases not matched to a gene: 11. The CDR3 nucleotides are TGTGCCTTTAGTCCGGGCTGGGGGATACTGAGGCCCCTGATCTTT. Protein product: CAFSPGWGILRPLIF.

With regard to this clone: A far larger clone is only one base removed, so a read error is likely. The same CDR3 is also encoded by other DNA sequences in this sample. There is no J gene call, but TRDV1 is given as the V gene; the table's TRDD3 call for D was not verified on the DNA. CDR3 length: 20 amino acids. CDR1 TSWWSYY and CDR2 QGS come from the germline V gene. CDR3 nucleotides: TGTGCTCTTGGGGAACTAGCGTTGGTTGACTGGGGGAGGAGCACCGATAAGCTCATCTTT. Its translation is CALGELALVDWGRSTDKLIF.

Details on this clone: A far more abundant clone sits one base away, making this likely a read error. This sample includes further DNA sequences coding for the same CDR3. The genes are TRDV2 and TRDJ2; D gene unclear. The CDR3 is made up of 13 amino acids. CDR1 is GEAIGNYY and CDR2 is EKD in the germline V gene. The CDR3 sequence: CACDVRETAQLFF. The CDR3 DNA reads as TGTGCCTGTGATGTACGCGAAACAGCACAGCTCTTCTTT.

Comments on this clone: The protein held in TCRdb is that of a much larger clone and does not match this DNA's translation at residue 14, likely because of a read error; the protein shown is translated from the DNA. The rearrangement joins TRDV2 to TRDJ1; 7 nucleotides align to TRDD3. The J gene comes from matching the DNA to germline here; TCRdb lacks it. Germline values: CDR1 GEAIGNYY, CDR2 EKD. The CDR3 sequence is 17 residues long. CDR3 residues: CACDTVGGGQLTDELIF. In DNA, the CDR3 is TGTGCCTGTGACACCGTTGGTGGGGGACAACTTACCGATGAACTCATCTTT.

As to this clone: Translating this DNA gives a protein that differs at residue 19 from the TCRdb one, which belongs to a much larger clone; a read error is likely, and the protein shown is this translation. The chain links TRDV1 to TRDJ1, with D possibly being TRDD2 (8 bases). TCRdb carries no J gene annotation; the J gene was assigned here by matching the DNA with germline. Germline V gene sequence: CDR1 TSWWSYY, CDR2 QGS. This CDR3 spans 23 amino acids. In DNA, the CDR3 is TGTGCTCTTGGGGATACCGACTTCCTACGGGAGTACTGGGGATTCTTTTACACCGGTAAACTCATCTTT. Protein sequence: CALGDTDFLREYWGFFYTGKLIF.

Comment on this clone: The protein TCRdb gives is from a much larger clone and does not agree with this DNA's translation at residue 6, likely a read error; the protein shown here comes from the DNA. The chain joins TRDV2 to TRDJ1, with 9 positions matching TRDD3. The ends lost 0 bases at V and 0 bases at J; junction bases unmatched: 10. The CDR3 totals 18 residues. Germline V gives CDR1 GEAIGNYY, CDR2 EKD. The DNA of the CDR3 is TGTGCCTGTGACACCATGGCCGAGGGGATACGGCACACCGATAAACTCATCTTT. It is translated as CACDTMAEGIRHTDKLIF.

This clone was recorded a few times. The TCRdb protein comes from a much larger clone and disagrees with this DNA's translation at residue 17, likely due to a read error; the protein given here is derived from the DNA. In nucleotides, the CDR3 is TGTGCTCTTGGGGACACCCTTTATTCCATGACGTACTGGGGGACTTACCCCGATAAACTCATCTTT. This translates into CALGDTLYSMTYWGTYPDKLIF. This sequence joins TRDV1 and TRDJ1, with 9 bases matching TRDD3. The J gene is absent in TCRdb and was assigned here via DNA matching to germline. V was clipped by 3 bases and J by 3 bases; unmatched bases: 26. The germline V gene encodes CDR1 TSWWSYY and CDR2 QGS. The CDR3 sequence is 22 residues long.

A word on this clone: The protein recorded in TCRdb matches a much larger clone and deviates from this DNA's translation at residue 20, suggesting a read error; the protein here is obtained by translating the DNA. This chain uses TRDV1 with TRDJ1; the D is unclear. The J gene, not given by TCRdb, was assigned here from a germline match of the nucleotide sequence. Germline-derived CDR1 and CDR2 are TSWWSYY and QGS. The CDR3 totals 23 residues. The CDR3 region is CALGEDPSPLYKSFSPYTDELIF. Here the CDR3 DNA reads TGTGCTCTTGGGGAAGACCCGTCCCCTCTCTATAAGTCATTCTCCCCGTACACCGATGAACTCATCTTT.

Concerning this clone itself: TCRdb pairs this DNA with a much larger clone's protein that differs at residue 20, likely a read error; the protein shown was translated from the DNA. The V gene corresponds to TRDV1; no J gene was called; the tabulated D call, TRDD3, remains unverified against the DNA. The germline V gene has CDR1 TSWWSYY and CDR2 QGS. The CDR3 sequence is 22 residues long. The CDR3 loop is CALGARPSYLYWGIPATDKPIF. CDR3 nucleotide sequence: TGTGCTCTTGGGGCGCGACCTTCCTACCTTTACTGGGGGATACCAGCCACCGATAAACCCATCTTT.

A note on this clone: TCRdb's entry gives the protein of a much larger clone, which mismatches this DNA's translation at residue 14, likely from a read error; the protein reported here is translated from the DNA. The rearrangement uses TRDV1 and TRDJ1; TRDD3 is a possible D gene (6 bases). Because TCRdb records no J gene, it was assigned here through a match of the DNA to germline. Trimming pared 5 bases from V and 2 bases from J, leaving 33 bases between. This CDR3 has 21 residues. CDR1 TSWWSYY and CDR2 QGS come from the germline V gene. This CDR3 is CALGPPWGRWGGARETDKLIF. The CDR3 region has the DNA TGTGCTCTTGGGCCACCCTGGGGACGATGGGGGGGCGCGAGGGAAACCGATAAACTCATCTTT.

For this clone: TCRdb shows a much larger clone's protein in place of this DNA's translation, and the two differ at residue 11, likely through a read error; the protein shown is translated from the DNA. V gene TRAV14/DV4 combines with J gene TRDJ1; 10 bases map to TRDD3. The CDR3 spans 15 residues. CDR1 TSDPSYG and CDR2 QGSYDQQN come from the germline V gene (reference sequence). The CDR3 nucleotides are TGTTCCTCAACTGGGGGATCTTCGTACACCAGTAAACTCATCTTT. It encodes CSSTGGSSYTSKLIF.

This sequence joins TRDV1 and TRDJ1, with D possibly matching TRDD3 (6 bases). No J gene was available from TCRdb, and it was assigned here by a germline match of the DNA. The CDR3 totals 22 residues. The germline V gene encodes CDR1 TSWWSYY and CDR2 QGS. The V end was cut by 5 bases, the J end by 0 bases, with 34 bases between. The CDR3 region has the DNA TGTGCTCTTGGGAACCCCAGGTTCCCACTACGGCCCCTGGGGACTAACACCGATAAACTCATCTTT. Its translation: CALGNPRFPLRPLGTNTDKLIF.

In this sample, this clone turned up many times. TCRdb attributes to this sequence the protein of a much larger clone, which differs from the DNA translation at residue 16; a read error is likely, and the protein displayed is translated from the DNA. The rearrangement joins TRDV2 to TRDJ1; 11 positions agree with TRDD3. As TCRdb names no J gene, one was assigned here on the basis of a DNA match to germline. Germline loops: CDR1 GEAIGNYY, CDR2 EKD. CDR3 length equals 20 residues. This chain's CDR3 is CACDKPSYWGIERYTGKLIF. CDR3 DNA: TGTGCCTGTGACAAACCTTCCTACTGGGGGATAGAGAGGTACACCGGTAAACTCATCTTT.

This clone was seen a few times. TCRdb assigns this DNA the protein of a much larger clone, which departs from its translation at residue 5; this likely reflects a read error, and the protein shown comes from translating the DNA. The genes are TRDV1 and TRDJ1, with D perhaps TRDD3 (6 bases). Assignment of the J gene here rests on matching the DNA to germline, because TCRdb gives none. Germline V gene lookup returns CDR1 TSWWSYY and CDR2 QGS. The CDR3 consists of 16 residues. Between the trimmed V and J ends, which lost 5 bases and 0 bases, there was a span of 16 bases. The CDR3: CALGFRGRKYTDKLIF. The CDR3 DNA sequence: TGTGCTCTTGGGTTCCGGGGGAGGAAGTACACCGATAAACTCATCTTT.

This clone has a handful of counts. TCRdb's protein for this DNA is that of a much larger clone and differs from the translation at residue 10, likely a read error; the protein shown is the DNA translation. The chain combines TRDV3 with TRDJ1; D is unclear. The CDR3 consists of 15 residues. Germline V gives CDR1 TVYSNPD, CDR2 GDNSRS (reference sequence). V was pared by 1 base and J by 5 bases, with 20 bases between. For the CDR3, the DNA is TGTGCCTTTAAGAGGTTTCTGGCGTACGGGGATAAACTCATCTTT. This encodes CAFKRFLAYGDKLIF.

A word on this clone: With only one base between it and a far larger clone, this is likely a read error. The identical CDR3 is also encoded by other nucleotide sequences in the sample. The chain is built from TRDV1 and TRDJ1; 7 nucleotides agree with TRDD3. Germline-derived CDR1 and CDR2 are TSWWSYY and QGS. This CDR3 comprises 17 residues. The CDR3 DNA is TGTGCCCTTGGGGAACTGGGGACTCTCCTGTACACCGATAAACTCATCTTT. Translating gives CALGELGTLLYTDKLIF.

This clone has just a few counts. The translation of this DNA and the TCRdb protein of a much larger clone differ at residue 6, probably owing to a read error; the protein shown here is translated from the DNA. V and J are TRDV2 and TRDJ1, with a tentative D call TRDD3 (5 bases). Since TCRdb gives no J gene, matching the DNA to germline was used here to assign it. Trimming took 0 bases from V and 0 from J, leaving 16 bases between them. The germline gives CDR1 GEAIGNYY, CDR2 EKD. The CDR3 extends over 17 amino acids. CDR3 amino acids: CACDTEGVTLYTDKLIF. In DNA, the CDR3 is TGTGCCTGTGACACCGAGGGGGTTACTCTGTACACCGATAAACTCATCTTT.

A word on this clone: The protein TCRdb lists belongs to a much larger clone and differs from this DNA's translation at residue 8, which points to a read error; the protein shown is made from the DNA. The V and J genes are TRDV2 and TRDJ3; D perhaps matches TRDD3 (6 bases). The V end lost 1 base, the J end lost 0 bases, and 18 bases lay between the germline ends. CDR1 and CDR2 from the germline V gene are GEAIGNYY and EKD. The CDR3 is 20 residues long. The CDR3 coding sequence is TGTGCCTGTGACACTTTTACTAGGGGATCGGACTCCTGGGACACCCGACAGATGTTTTTC. Its translation is CACDTFTRGSDSWDTRQMFF.

This clone was seen a few times. The protein TCRdb gives is from a much larger clone and does not agree with this DNA's translation at residue 3, likely a read error; the protein shown here comes from the DNA. The chain combines TRDV1 with TRDJ1; D might be TRDD3 (6 bases). Germline lookup yields CDR1 TSWWSYY and CDR2 QGS. The CDR3 extends over 19 amino acids. The CDR3 region is CAPGELESSRSFITDKLIF. The CDR3 region has the DNA TGTGCTCCTGGGGAACTAGAGTCGTCCCGGTCCTTTATTACCGATAAACTCATCTTT.

There are a few counts of this clone. This likely stems from a read error, as it lies one base from a far larger clone. Additional DNA sequences in this sample encode the identical CDR3. The V gene is TRDV1, the J gene TRDJ1; 9 nucleotides line up with TRDD3. Because TCRdb records no J gene, it was assigned here through a match of the DNA to germline. The CDR3 is 21 amino acids. CDR1 and CDR2 (germline): TSWWSYY, QGS. V was pared by 0 bases and J by 5 bases, with 22 bases of the junction left unmatched. The CDR3 bases are TGTGCTCTTGGGGAACTCGTCCCTCGATGGTCTGGGGGATTTCTGCCTGATAAACTCATCTTT. Amino acids: CALGELVPRWSGGFLPDKLIF.

Notes on this clone: Only one base separates this from a far larger clonotype, so it likely reflects a read error. The sample has other DNA sequences that encode this CDR3 too. The chain has TRDV3 and TRDJ1; 8 bases are shared with TRDD3. The CDR3 spans 16 residues. Germline CDR1 and CDR2: TVYSNPD and GDNSRS (reference sequence). In nucleotides, the CDR3 is TGTGCCTTTTTCGGGATACGCACCTCGTACACCGACAAACTCATCTTT. Its translation is CAFFGIRTSYTDKLIF.

Comments on this clone: A read error likely explains why the TCRdb protein, taken from a much larger clone, differs from this DNA's translation at residue 16; the protein shown is translated from the DNA. The chain employs TRDV1 and TRDJ1, with TRDD2 matching over 9 bases. The J gene was missing in TCRdb and was found by matching the end of the DNA to germline. Looked up from germline, CDR1 is TSWWSYY and CDR2 is QGS. The CDR3 is 21 amino acids. V trimming: 1 base; J trimming: 3 bases; junction bases outside the gene matches: 21. The CDR3 DNA follows: TGTGCTCTTGGGGAACCCCTTCCTACAACTCGCTGGGCCGAGTACGCCGATAAACTCATCTTT. It is translated as CALGEPLPTTRWAEYADKLIF.

This clone was seen a handful of times. The protein held in TCRdb is that of a much larger clone and does not match this DNA's translation at residue 12, likely because of a read error; the protein shown is translated from the DNA. The chain links TRDV1 to TRDJ1; D remains unclear. The J gene comes from matching the DNA to germline here; TCRdb lacks it. Germline V gives CDR1 TSWWSYY, CDR2 QGS. The CDR3 loop spans 16 amino acids. The CDR3 sequence is CALGDPLTGYTNKLIF. In DNA form, the CDR3 reads TGTGCTCTTGGGGACCCATTAACCGGGTACACCAATAAACTCATCTTT.